The 5 T cell receptor beta chains reported below all come from one sample, sequenced in a study of neurological immune-mediated disorders. Time point noted: longitudinal time-point 2. TCRdb recomputed calls from the 5' RACE reads with MiXCR, one row per CDR3 protein. This repertoire shows some 80,000 distinct CDR3 sequences, 5% to 6.5% found once; its top ten account for over 6.5%. The source material was PBMCs. These receptor sequences come from a woman in her fifties or sixties with multiple sclerosis.

This clonotype has at least ten counts. The J gene is TRBJ1-6, the V gene TRBV9, with 10 bases lining up with TRBD1. Germline V gives CDR1 SGDLS, CDR2 YYNGEE. Trimming cost V 2 bases and J 5 bases; bases outside gene matches: 4. The CDR3 consists of 16 residues. For the CDR3, the DNA is TGTGCCAGCAGCGTGACAGGGGGCAGAAATAATTCACCCCTCCACTTT. Protein sequence: CASSVTGGRNNSPLHF.

This clonotype was detected many times. V usage is TRBV6-5 and J usage is TRBJ1-1, with TRBD1 as a possible D gene (5 bases). CDR3 length: 15 residues. Looked up from germline, CDR1 is MNHEY and CDR2 is SVGAGI. V was shortened by 2 bases and J by 1 base, with 11 bases between the two germline ends. In DNA form, the CDR3 reads TGTGCCAGCAGTTACAGAGCTGGGGGGAACACTGAAGCTTTCTTT. This sequence encodes CASSYRAGGNTEAFF.

This clonotype was observed many times. The chain recombines TRBV6-6 with TRBJ2-5; either TRBD1 or TRBD2 may supply D (5 bases each). Trimming left V 6 bases short and J 2 bases short, with 22 bases between. The CDR3 sequence is 17 residues long. Looked up from germline, CDR1 is MNHNY and CDR2 is SVGAGI (reference sequence). The CDR3 loop is CASRRELLGTEQETQYF. The CDR3 DNA reads TGTGCCAGCAGAAGAGAACTTTTAGGGACGGAACAAGAGACCCAGTACTTC.

This clonotype was seen repeatedly, ten times or more. The chain has TRBV5-1 and TRBJ2-5; D call uncertain. CDR3 length: 14 residues. In germline, CDR1 is SGHRS, CDR2 YFSETQ. Trimming shortened V by 1 base and J by 4 bases, and 11 bases separated the two germline ends. The CDR3 DNA reads as TGCGCCAGCAGCTTGCCCTTATCGGCAGAGACCCAGTACTTC. Protein sequence: CASSLPLSAETQYF.

This clonotype was observed many times. The chain carries TRBV7-9 and TRBJ2-2; TRBD2 matches 8 bases. The V gene's germline CDR1 is SEHNR and CDR2 FQNEAQ (reference sequence). Trimming at V came to 6 bases and at J to 6 bases, leaving 3 bases not matched to a gene. CDR3 length: 13 residues. The CDR3 loop is CASSLAGSGELFF. CDR3 nucleotides: TGTGCCAGCAGTCTAGCGGGCTCCGGGGAGCTGTTTTTT.